This paragraph reports one T cell receptor beta chain. The entry originates in a study of shared clonotypes between healthy human individuals. Produced via immunoSEQ multiplex PCR; TCRdb's table is partial and in-frame only. The sample yields about 340,000 clones, 73% seen once. Material for sequencing was memory CD4+ T cells sorted from blood. Documented subset: CD45RA-negative fraction. The clonotype was recovered from a man aged 25 to 45 in good health.

The CDR3 nucleotides read TGCGCCAGCAGCCAAGATTTTCGGGGTAATGGAAACACCATATATTTT. This codes for CASSQDFRGNGNTIYF. The chain combines TRBV4-3 with TRBJ1-3; D call uncertain. The CDR3 sequence is 16 residues long. CDR1 LGHNA and CDR2 YSLEER come from the germline V gene. Trimming stripped 0 bases from V and 3 bases from J, with 12 bases between.